Listed below are T cell receptor beta chains from one sample, sequenced in a study of Graves' ophthalmopathy and Graves' hyperthyroidism. TCRdb used MiXCR to reprocess the multiplex PCR reads, holding one entry per CDR3 protein. Of a few hundred thousand distinct CDR3 sequences in the sample, 15% to 20% were seen once. Source material: peripheral blood. Receptors were obtained from a woman aged 18-30 years with Graves' ophthalmopathy. Both conserved end residues are part of each CDR3. The D gene is left open where the match is weak. Only some rows state a clone size, as once, few, many or a class for expanded clones.

cdr3_length d_call j_call clone_size v_call cdr3_nt cdr3_aa
18 . TRBJ1-5 many TRBV6-2/TRBV6-3 TGTGCCAGCAGTTACCCCCCTTTCGACAGGACTTACAATCAGCCCCAGCATTTT CASSYPPFDRTYNQPQHF
11 . TRBJ2-7 . TRBV2 TGTGCCACTGGACCAGGATACGAGCAGTACTTC CATGPGYEQYF
13 . TRBJ2-5 . TRBV12-3/TRBV12-4 TGTGCCAGCAGTCCGAACCTAGTAGGGACCCAGTACTTC CASSPNLVGTQYF
15 . TRBJ2-5 many TRBV20-1 TGCAGTGCTAGAAGGCAGGGTCGGTACCAAGAGACCCAGTACTTC CSARRQGRYQETQYF
13 TRBD1 TRBJ2-7 few TRBV28 TGTGCCAGCGAAAAGGGACAGGGACCCGAGCAGTACTTC CASEKGQGPEQYF
13 . TRBJ2-2 many TRBV6-2/TRBV6-3 TGTGCCAGCAGTTACCAGGGTCCCGGGGAGCTGTTTTTT CASSYQGPGELFF
13 . TRBJ2-7 once TRBV7-9 TGTGCCAGCAGCTTAGGTATGGAGAGGGAGCAGTACTTC CASSLGMEREQYF
15 . TRBJ2-7 many TRBV7-2 TGTGCCAGCAGCTTCGCCGGGACCCAGACCTACGAGCAGTACTTC CASSFAGTQTYEQYF
12 . TRBJ2-5 . TRBV6-2/TRBV6-3 TGTGCCAGCCGGACTATGCAAGAGACCCAGTACTTC CASRTMQETQYF
16 . TRBJ2-2 . TRBV18 TGTGCCAGCTCACCATGGGACCGGGCGAACACCGGGGAGCTGTTTTTT CASSPWDRANTGELFF
14 . TRBJ2-7 many TRBV12-3/TRBV12-4 TGTGCCAGCAGTCGGGGCAGAGACTCCTACGAGCAGTACTTC CASSRGRDSYEQYF
15 . TRBJ2-5 many TRBV2 TGTGCCAGCAGTGAAGGCCCAGGGCTCTTGAAGACCCAGTACTTC CASSEGPGLLKTQYF
15 . TRBJ2-7 many TRBV27 TGTGCCAGCAGTTTATGGGGCGGGGTCTCCTACGAGCAGTACTTC CASSLWGGVSYEQYF
18 . TRBJ2-7 . TRBV28 TGTGCCAGCAGTTTTACCCTAGGAACAGGTTCTCATACCTACGAGCAGTACTTC CASSFTLGTGSHTYEQYF
15 . TRBJ1-1 many TRBV11-2 TGTGCCAGCAGCTCAACGGGCGGGGGTCACACTGAAGCTTTCTTT CASSSTGGGHTEAFF
16 . TRBJ2-2 . TRBV18 TGTGCCAGCTCACCAAGACCACTAGAAATCACCGGGGAGCTGTTTTTT CASSPRPLEITGELFF
14 . TRBJ2-5 many TRBV28 TGTGCCAGCAGTTTGGACGGTGAAGCAGAGACCCAGTACTTC CASSLDGEAETQYF
15 TRBD1 TRBJ2-5 many TRBV7-9 TGTGCCAGCAGCTTGTGGGACAGGAGTCAAGAGACCCAGTACTTC CASSLWDRSQETQYF
14 . TRBJ2-5 many TRBV4-2 TGTGCCAGCAGCGACCATATGTACCAAGAGACCCAGTACTTC CASSDHMYQETQYF
16 TRBD1 TRBJ1-1 many TRBV5-5 TGTGCCAGCAGCTTAGAAATACAGGGGGGTCGAACTGAAGCTTTCTTT CASSLEIQGGRTEAFF
13 . TRBJ1-1 many TRBV18 TGTGCCAGCGCTAAACCGGGACCTTCTGAAGCTTTCTTT CASAKPGPSEAFF
14 TRBD1 TRBJ1-1 many TRBV20-1 TGCAGTGCTAAACGATGGGACAGGGGAACTGAAGCTTTCTTT CSAKRWDRGTEAFF
14 . TRBJ1-1 few TRBV12-3/TRBV12-4 TGTGCCAGCGGATGGTCAGGGGTCGACACTGAAGCTTTCTTT CASGWSGVDTEAFF
15 . TRBJ2-2 . TRBV28 TGTGCCAGCTTAAAGGGGGAGGCGAACACCGGGGAGCTGTTTTTT CASLKGEANTGELFF
13 . TRBJ2-7 few TRBV6-5 TGTGCCACCCGCAGGGATTCAACCTACGAGCAGTACTTC CATRRDSTYEQYF
14 . TRBJ1-6 many TRBV30 TGTGCCTGGAGCGGGGCAAGGAATAATTCACCCCTCCACTTT CAWSGARNNSPLHF
17 . TRBJ1-3 many TRBV15 TGTGCCACCAGCAGCTTCACCTCCGGGAGCTCTGGAAACACCATATATTTT CATSSFTSGSSGNTIYF
12 . TRBJ2-7 many TRBV7-2 TGTGCCAGCAGCTTACACGGAGACGAGCAGTACTTC CASSLHGDEQYF
15 . TRBJ1-6 . TRBV6-1 TGTGCCAGCAGTAGAGGGGTGGACTATAATTCACCCCTCCACTTT CASSRGVDYNSPLHF
17 TRBD2 TRBJ2-3 many TRBV20-1 TGCAGTGCTTCGGGGGCTAGCGGGGTCCCTAGCACAGATACGCAGTATTTT CSASGASGVPSTDTQYF
19 TRBD1 TRBJ1-5 many TRBV6-6 TGTGCCAGCAGTTCCGGTCCCGGGACAGGGAAGCATAGCAATCAGCCCCAGCATTTT CASSSGPGTGKHSNQPQHF
15 TRBD2 TRBJ2-5 many TRBV7-3 TGTGCCAGCAGCTTAAGGTCAGGGAGGGCGGAGACCCAGTACTTC CASSLRSGRAETQYF
16 . TRBJ1-5 many TRBV28 TGTGCCAGCAGTTTAGGGGGCGCGGATAGCAATCAGCCCCAGCATTTT CASSLGGADSNQPQHF
13 TRBD1 TRBJ2-7 many TRBV20-1 TGCAGTGCTAGGGACAGGGGGGAATACGAGCAGTACTTC CSARDRGEYEQYF
14 . TRBJ1-1 many TRBV28 TGTGCCAGCAGTCCACCGACCTTGAACACTGAAGCTTTCTTT CASSPPTLNTEAFF
16 TRBD1 TRBJ1-1 many TRBV6-5 TGTGCCAGCAGTTACTACCACGGCACAGGGGGAACTGAAGCTTTCTTT CASSYYHGTGGTEAFF
18 TRBD2 TRBJ2-2 many TRBV7-8 TGTGCCAGCAGCTCTAGGCTCCTCAGCGGGAGTACCACCGGGGAGCTGTTTTTT CASSSRLLSGSTTGELFF